Listed below are T cell receptor beta chains from one sample, sequenced in a study of T cells after yellow fever vaccination. Each CDR3 protein is one row after TCRdb ran MiXCR on the 5' RACE reads. The sample consists of hundreds of thousands of distinct CDR3 sequences, approximately 13% of them appearing once. Source: PBMCs, taken on the day of the yellow fever booster vaccination. Source of these receptors: a man under 40 who received the YFV17D yellow fever vaccine. Both conserved end residues are part of each CDR3. Fields, in order: clone size, V gene, J gene, D gene, CDR3 protein, CDR3 DNA. The D gene is left open where the match is weak. Size is omitted from some rows. Given values are once, few, many or a class for expanded clones.

.,TRBV6-5,TRBJ2-3,TRBD2,CASSYWQTFEGGTTDTQYF,TGTGCCAGCAGTTACTGGCAGACGTTCGAGGGAGGGACCACAGATACGCAGTATTTT
few,TRBV7-2,TRBJ2-1,.,CASSRADASYNEQFF,TGTGCCAGCAGCCGAGCAGACGCCTCCTACAATGAGCAGTTCTTC
few,TRBV6-5,TRBJ2-3,.,CASSYPLASTDTQYF,TGTGCCAGCAGTTACCCGCTAGCTAGCACAGATACGCAGTATTTT
few,TRBV3-1,TRBJ2-3,.,CASSQVGPTDTQYF,TGTGCCAGCAGCCAAGTCGGGCCGACAGATACGCAGTATTTT
.,TRBV30,TRBJ2-1,TRBD1,CAWTRGQGEQFF,TGTGCCTGGACAAGGGGGCAAGGTGAGCAGTTCTTC
few,TRBV12-3/TRBV12-4,TRBJ1-6,TRBD1,CASSIRTGGSPLHF,TGTGCCAGCAGTATACGGACAGGGGGTTCACCCCTCCACTTT
many,TRBV19,TRBJ1-1,.,CASSAFSGAEAFF,TGTGCCAGTAGTGCCTTCAGTGGGGCTGAAGCTTTCTTT
few,TRBV6-1,TRBJ2-7,.,CASSRTGRYEQYF,TGTGCCAGCAGCAGGACCGGCCGCTACGAGCAGTACTTC
many,TRBV29-1,TRBJ2-1,TRBD2,CSIRGTSGNHNEQFF,TGCAGCATCAGGGGGACTAGCGGGAATCACAATGAGCAGTTCTTC
.,TRBV28,TRBJ2-7,.,CASSLGGSTAYEQYF,TGTGCCAGCAGTCTCGGAGGTAGTACAGCCTACGAGCAGTACTTC
few,TRBV5-5,TRBJ2-2,.,CASSSTASGELFF,TGTGCCAGCAGCTCTACGGCATCCGGGGAGCTGTTTTTT
many,TRBV7-2,TRBJ2-5,.,CASSLGPGEETQYF,TGTGCCAGCAGCTTAGGGCCAGGAGAAGAGACCCAGTACTTC
.,TRBV20-1,TRBJ2-3,TRBD1,CSALKPGQAGDTQYF,TGCAGTGCTCTCAAACCGGGACAGGCGGGCGATACGCAGTATTTT
.,TRBV6-4,TRBJ2-5,.,CASSEFAGGRETQYF,TGTGCCAGCAGTGAATTCGCCGGTGGACGAGAGACCCAGTACTTC
many,TRBV5-1,TRBJ1-2,TRBD1,CASRPGTGMGLNYGYTF,TGCGCCAGCCGGCCCGGGACAGGGATGGGACTCAACTATGGCTACACCTTC
few,TRBV5-1,TRBJ2-1,TRBD2,CASSLEAGGPLNEQFF,TGCGCCAGCAGCTTGGAAGCGGGAGGGCCTTTAAATGAGCAGTTCTTC
.,TRBV7-9,TRBJ1-1,.,CASSPESPMNTEAFF,TGTGCCAGCAGCCCCGAAAGTCCCATGAACACTGAAGCTTTCTTT
.,TRBV12-3/TRBV12-4,TRBJ2-3,.,CASSSPQTASDTQYF,TGTGCCAGCAGCTCTCCCCAGACAGCTTCAGATACGCAGTATTTT
few,TRBV4-2,TRBJ2-5,.,CASSQDRAGTETQYF,TGTGCCAGCAGCCAAGATAGGGCAGGGACTGAGACCCAGTACTTC
many,TRBV6-5,TRBJ2-2,.,CASSSRRDTGELFF,TGTGCCAGCAGTTCCCGCAGAGACACCGGGGAGCTGTTTTTT
few,TRBV10-3,TRBJ2-5,TRBD2,CATSPGGREVEETQYF,TGTGCCACCTCCCCCGGCGGGAGGGAGGTGGAAGAGACCCAGTACTTC
once,TRBV14,TRBJ2-7,.,CASSQRGRGPEDEYF,TGTGCCAGCAGCCAAAGGGGCAGGGGCCCCGAGGATGAATACTTC
many,TRBV5-6,TRBJ2-1,TRBD2,CASSFLRGLAKNNEQFF,TGTGCCAGCAGCTTTCTACGTGGACTAGCGAAAAACAATGAGCAGTTCTTC
.,TRBV4-3,TRBJ2-2,.,CASSQEGGGLTGELFF,TGCGCCAGCAGCCAAGAAGGGGGGGGGCTCACCGGGGAGCTGTTTTTT
.,TRBV20-1,TRBJ2-7,.,CSARGGRGPVKRPYEQYF,TGCAGTGCTAGAGGTGGCAGGGGCCCCGTGAAGAGACCTTACGAGCAGTACTTC
.,TRBV5-1,TRBJ1-1,.,CASRTQGDTEAFF,TGCGCCAGCAGAACACAGGGAGACACTGAAGCTTTCTTT
few,TRBV12-5,TRBJ2-3,.,CASGFGSGTSTDTQYF,TGTGCTAGTGGTTTTGGGTCAGGAACTAGCACAGATACGCAGTATTTT
.,TRBV10-3,TRBJ2-7,.,CAIRGDMGRYEQYF,TGTGCCATCAGGGGAGACATGGGGCGTTACGAGCAGTACTTC
few,TRBV6-6,TRBJ2-7,.,CASSYSGGREQYF,TGTGCCAGCAGTTACTCGGGGGGCCGCGAGCAGTACTTC
many,TRBV6-5,TRBJ2-2,.,CASSSTHTGELFF,TGTGCCAGCAGTTCGACCCACACCGGGGAGCTGTTTTTT
.,TRBV7-9,TRBJ2-5,TRBD1,CASSARTGDEETQYF,TGTGCCAGCAGCGCGAGGACAGGGGATGAGGAGACCCAGTACTTC
many,TRBV11-2,TRBJ1-1,.,CASSSPMNTEAFF,TGTGCCAGCAGTTCTCCCATGAACACTGAAGCTTTCTTT
few,TRBV29-1,TRBJ2-7,TRBD2,CSVVGLAGDREQYF,TGCAGCGTTGTAGGACTAGCGGGAGATCGGGAGCAGTACTTC
few,TRBV10-2,TRBJ2-1,.,CASSERVEQFF,TGCGCCAGCAGTGAGCGGGTTGAGCAGTTCTTC
.,TRBV20-1,TRBJ2-1,.,CSANRGQGRYEQFF,TGCAGTGCCAATCGGGGCCAGGGAAGGTATGAGCAGTTCTTC
few,TRBV29-1,TRBJ1-6,.,CSVRDSYNSPLHF,TGCAGCGTCAGGGACTCCTATAATTCACCCCTCCACTTT
few,TRBV11-1,TRBJ2-3,TRBD2,CASSFPLAASTDTQYF,TGTGCCAGCAGCTTTCCACTAGCGGCAAGCACAGATACGCAGTATTTT
few,TRBV4-3,TRBJ2-6,.,CASSQGVSGANVLTF,TGCGCCAGCAGCCAAGGAGTCTCTGGGGCCAACGTCCTGACTTTC
.,TRBV18,TRBJ2-7,.,CASSGLSARYEQYF,TGTGCCAGCTCGGGACTTTCCGCCCGATACGAGCAGTACTTC
few,TRBV7-2,TRBJ1-5,TRBD1,CASSLNRGTGNQPQHF,TGTGCCAGCAGCTTAAATAGGGGGACAGGGAATCAGCCCCAGCATTTT
few,TRBV6-6,TRBJ2-3,.,CPPSDTQYF,TGTCCGCCCTCAGATACGCAGTATTTT
few,TRBV9,TRBJ2-1,.,CASSSSTQHNEQFF,TGTGCCAGCAGCTCATCGACTCAGCACAATGAGCAGTTCTTC
.,TRBV9,TRBJ2-3,.,CASSAAVSDTQYF,TGTGCCAGCAGCGCCGCTGTTTCCGATACGCAGTATTTT
.,TRBV3-1,TRBJ2-3,TRBD2,CASSQELAGGTDTQYF,TGTGCCAGCAGCCAAGAGTTAGCGGGAGGCACAGATACGCAGTATTTT
.,TRBV10-3,TRBJ2-7,.,CAISGYSSYEQYF,TGCGCCATCAGCGGGTATTCCTCCTACGAGCAGTACTTC
.,TRBV6-2/TRBV6-3,TRBJ2-2,TRBD2,CASSPGTSWSGELFF,TGTGCCAGCAGTCCCGGGACTAGTTGGTCCGGGGAGCTGTTTTTT
.,TRBV3-1,TRBJ1-1,TRBD1,CASSQDPGGTEAFF,TGTGCCAGCAGCCAAGATCCAGGGGGGACTGAAGCTTTCTTT
few,TRBV9,TRBJ2-1,.,CASSAGQSPYNEQFF,TGTGCCAGCAGCGCCGGACAGTCCCCTTACAATGAGCAGTTCTTC
.,TRBV6-1,TRBJ2-5,.,CASSEALKISGRETQYF,TGTGCCAGCAGTGAAGCGCTTAAGATAAGTGGGAGAGAGACCCAGTACTTC
.,TRBV11-3,TRBJ2-1,TRBD2,CASSTEGLADLNEQFF,TGTGCCAGCAGCACCGAGGGACTAGCGGACTTGAATGAGCAGTTCTTC
few,TRBV20-1,TRBJ1-2,TRBD1,CSAKGTGDSYGYTF,TGCAGTGCTAAAGGGACAGGGGACTCCTATGGCTACACCTTC
many,TRBV20-1,TRBJ2-2,.,CSAPGGGSNTGELFF,TGCAGTGCCCCAGGGGGGGGGTCCAACACCGGGGAGCTGTTTTTT
.,TRBV28,TRBJ2-3,TRBD1,CASSLEGATGTQYF,TGTGCCAGCAGTTTAGAGGGGGCCACGGGGACGCAGTATTTT
.,TRBV9,TRBJ2-1,.,CASSVGGDTYNEQFF,TGTGCCAGCAGCGTAGGGGGGGATACATACAATGAGCAGTTCTTC
.,TRBV12-3/TRBV12-4,TRBJ2-5,.,CASSRLVISKTQYF,TGTGCCAGCAGTCGACTAGTAATCTCAAAGACCCAGTACTTC
few,TRBV27,TRBJ1-2,.,CASSYRINYGYTF,TGTGCCAGCAGTTACAGGATTAACTATGGCTACACCTTC
.,TRBV20-1,TRBJ2-7,.,CSARSERVYEQYF,TGCAGTGCTAGATCGGAGCGGGTCTACGAGCAGTACTTC
few,TRBV20-1,TRBJ2-2,.,CSAITRNTGELFF,TGCAGTGCTATAACTCGGAACACCGGGGAGCTGTTTTTT
once,TRBV7-9,TRBJ2-2,TRBD2,CASSLSSGRKNTGELFF,TGTGCCAGCAGCTTATCTAGCGGGAGGAAGAACACCGGGGAGCTGTTTTTT